The following is a TCR beta chain sequence with its context. The antigen is not known. These data come from a study of OX40 agonist ivuxolimab in advanced cancers. Study overall: Patients were dosed intravenously with ivuxolimab at 0.01 to 10 mg/kg every 2 weeks. General study findings and limits: The study found that CD8+ T cells averaged more expanded clones than CD4+.

Clones were read by immunoSEQ multiplex PCR, and TCRdb kept only the in-frame ones, dropping some. This table has about 22,000 clones, 70% to 90% appearing once. CDR3 length: 19 residues. Germline assignment: CDR1 MNHEY and CDR2 SMNVEV (reference sequence). The V and J ends lost 4 bases and 0 bases, in that order; junction bases with no gene match: 14. The source is an adult with an advanced solid tumor such as melanoma, head and neck, liver or kidney cancer. The chain recombines TRBV27 with TRBJ2-7; 11 positions match TRBD1. Material: CD4+ or CD8+ T cells sorted from blood, obtained in a trial of the OX40 agonist ivuxolimab. This CDR3 is CASSSSWDRGNGISYEQYF. CDR3 DNA sequence: TGTGCCAGCAGTTCATCCTGGGACAGGGGGAACGGGATCTCCTACGAGCAGTACTTC.